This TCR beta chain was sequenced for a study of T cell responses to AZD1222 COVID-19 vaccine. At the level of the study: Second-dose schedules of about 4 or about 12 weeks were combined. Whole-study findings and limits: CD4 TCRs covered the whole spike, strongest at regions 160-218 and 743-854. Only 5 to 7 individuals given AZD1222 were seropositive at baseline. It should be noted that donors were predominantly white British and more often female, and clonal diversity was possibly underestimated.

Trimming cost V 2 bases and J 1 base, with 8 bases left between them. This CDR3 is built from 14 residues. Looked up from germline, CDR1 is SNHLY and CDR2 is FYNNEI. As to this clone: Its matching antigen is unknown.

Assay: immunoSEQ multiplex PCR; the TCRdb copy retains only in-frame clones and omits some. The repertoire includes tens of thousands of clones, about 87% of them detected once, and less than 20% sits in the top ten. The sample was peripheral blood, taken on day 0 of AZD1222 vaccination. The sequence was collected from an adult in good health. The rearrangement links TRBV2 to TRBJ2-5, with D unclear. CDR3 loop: CASSELVSQETQYF. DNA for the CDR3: TGTGCCAGCAGTGAATTGGTCAGCCAAGAGACCCAGTACTTC. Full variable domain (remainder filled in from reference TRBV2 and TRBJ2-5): EPEVTQTPSHQVTQMGQEVILRCVPISNHLYFYWYRQILGQKVEFLVSFYNNEISEKSEIFDDQFSVERPDGSNFTLKIRSTKLEDSAMYFCASSELVSQETQYFGPGTRLLVL.